This TCR beta chain was sequenced during a study of cytomegalovirus exposure and HLA in healthy donors. The PCR made use of 60 Vbeta and 13 Jbeta primers. Profiled with immunoSEQ multiplex PCR; TCRdb holds only in-frame clones, not every one. The table records about 130,000 clones, about 78% of them present only once. On this clone itself: The antigen remains unidentified.

Study findings and constraints: Presence/absence results assume similar sequencing depth per donor, which may not hold. In a later analysis, V- and J-gene trimming of beta chains associated with a DCLRE1C missense variant, replicated independently. The study recorded 150 to 200 TCR beta chains that were cytomegalovirus-associated.

CDR1 MGHRA and CDR2 YSYEKL come from the germline V gene. V shed 3 bases and J 6 bases; nucleotides not matched to a gene: 6. This CDR3 is built from 15 residues. Sequences were obtained from PBMCs. This sequence was found in a female donor in good health and CMV-seronegative. This chain uses TRBV4-1 with TRBJ2-3; 10 positions match TRBD2. CDR3 protein: CASSQTPGLADTQYF. The CDR3 nucleotides are TGCGCCAGCAGCCAGACCCCGGGACTAGCGGATACGCAGTATTTT.